The source of this T cell receptor (beta chain) is a study of T cells after yellow fever vaccination. MiXCR was run by TCRdb on the 5' RACE reads, yielding one entry per CDR3 protein. The sample includes about 340,000 distinct CDR3 sequences, approximately 13% seen only once; the top ten take roughly 3%. This clonotype was seen a few times. Germline-derived CDR1 and CDR2 are SGHRS and YFSETQ. The CDR3 runs 14 residues. V lost 0 bases and J lost 5; bases outside the gene matches: 3. The clonotype originates from a man younger than 35 who received the YFV17D yellow fever vaccine. The rearrangement uses TRBV5-1 and TRBJ2-3, with 7 bases fitting TRBD1. The source material was CD4+ T cells sorted from PBMCs, sampled 15 days after the yellow fever booster vaccination. The CDR3 region is CASSLEGALDTQYF. DNA of the CDR3: TGCGCCAGCAGCTTGGAGGGGGCGTTAGATACGCAGTATTTT.